These 20 T cell receptor beta chains were sequenced from one sample in a study of glioma-infiltrating T cells (dated by TCRdb to about 2016). Reads for this sample came from an Illumina MiSeq. TCR alpha and beta CDR3 regions were amplified with the iRepertoire nested amplicon-rescue multiplex PCR (arm-PCR) platform from RNA. TCRdb ran its own pipeline on the public reads, namely fastp trimming at Q25 and MiXCR clone calling, and kept in-frame beta chains. Entries are consolidated by CDR3 protein sequence, retaining the most common genes and DNA. This sample lists 84,000 or so distinct CDR3 sequences; 20% to 25% were detected once. The biggest ten clones account for more than 6.5% of the sample. What was sequenced was glioma tissue, nonneoplastic brain tissue, or PBMCs (not recorded which). These TCRs come from a human donor with low-grade glioma or glioblastoma, undergoing nonglioma brain surgery, or in good health (not recorded which).

The table lists this clonotype with many counts. The chain is built from TRBV6-1 and TRBJ1-1; 7 positions match TRBD1. CDR3 length: 15 residues. Trimming removed 7 bases from V and 5 bases from J; junction bases left unmatched: 13. In germline, CDR1 is MNHNS, CDR2 SASEGT. The CDR3 protein is CASTRERTGVTEAFF. As DNA, the CDR3 is TGTGCCAGCACCCGAGAGAGGACAGGCGTTACTGAAGCTTTCTTT.

This clonotype was detected ten times or more. The gene calls are TRBV28 and TRBJ1-3; no clear D gene. This CDR3 region has 15 residues. Trimming removed 4 bases from V and 1 base from J, with 11 bases in between. Germline CDR1 reads MDHEN; CDR2 reads SYDVKM. CDR3 protein: CASSSLDGSGNTIYF. The CDR3 region has the DNA TGTGCCAGCAGTTCCCTCGACGGGTCTGGAAACACCATATATTTT.

The chain recombines TRBV4-1 with TRBJ2-3, with D possibly being TRBD1 or TRBD2 (6 bases each). The CDR3 consists of 17 residues. CDR1 and CDR2 (germline): MGHRA, YSYEKL. The V end was cut by 1 base, the J end by 8 bases, with 22 bases between. The CDR3 is CASSQVVAGTRAGTQYF. CDR3 nucleotides: TGCGCCAGCAGCCAAGTCGTGGCGGGGACAAGGGCCGGTACGCAGTATTTT.

The V and J genes are TRBV19 and TRBJ1-4; D remains unclear. This CDR3 region has 15 residues. The V end lost 6 bases, the J end lost 5 bases, and 16 bases lay between the germline ends. Germline V gene lookup returns CDR1 LNHDA and CDR2 SQIVND (reference sequence). For the CDR3, the DNA is TGTGCCAGTAGAACAGACACCCCCTCGAATGAAAAACTGTTTTTT. Translation gives CASRTDTPSNEKLFF.

Concerning this clonotype itself: A much more abundant neighbour one base away suggests this may be a read error. The chain is built from TRBV19 and TRBJ2-3; 8 nucleotides agree with TRBD2. Germline loops: CDR1 LNHDA, CDR2 SQIVND (reference sequence). This CDR3 region has 14 residues. The ends lost 7 bases at V and 7 bases at J; junction bases unmatched: 10. The CDR3 nucleotides are TGTGCCAGTACCCGGGGCGGGGGGTGTAATACGCAGTATTTT. Protein: CASTRGGGCNTQYF.

Ten or more counts support this clonotype. V usage is TRBV7-6 and J usage is TRBJ2-6, with 7 bases lining up with TRBD1. J was trimmed by 0 bases and V by 10 bases; bases with no gene match: 12. Per germline, CDR1 SGHVS and CDR2 FNYEAQ. The CDR3 length is 17 residues. The chain's CDR3 is CATTRDSRSSGANVLTF. The CDR3 nucleotides are TGTGCCACTACACGGGACAGCAGATCCTCTGGGGCCAACGTCCTGACTTTC. Full variable domain (rest looked up from reference TRBV7-6 and TRBJ2-6): GAGVSQSPRYKVTKRGQDVALRCDPISGHVSLYWYRQALGQGPEFLTYFNYEAQQDKSGLPNDRFSAERPEGSISTLTIQRTEQRDSAMYRCATTRDSRSSGANVLTFGAGSRLTVL.

This clonotype was recorded many times. V and J are TRBV19 and TRBJ1-5; D gene unclear. V was cut by 3 bases and J by 6 bases, with 6 bases left in between. Germline CDR1 is LNHDA and CDR2 is SQIVND (reference sequence). The CDR3 is 12 amino acids. The CDR3 region has the DNA TGTGCCAGTAGTATGCGTCTTCAGCCCCAGCATTTT. Residues: CASSMRLQPQHF.

This sequence joins TRBV29-1 and TRBJ2-3; D tentatively fits TRBD1 or TRBD2 (6 bases each). Germline V CDR1 and CDR2: SQVTM, ANQGSEA. V dropped 7 bases and J dropped 6 bases, with 11 bases sitting between them. The CDR3 has 11 residues. The CDR3 loop is CSGGAPDTQYF. The CDR3 bases are TGCAGCGGGGGGGCCCCGGATACGCAGTATTTT.

This clonotype was seen many times. This rearrangement joins TRBV18 to TRBJ2-7, with unresolved D. The CDR3 has 14 residues. Germline V gene sequence: CDR1 KGHSH, CDR2 LQKENI. Trimming cost V 4 bases and J 0 bases, with 10 bases left between them. CDR3 bases: TGTGCCAGCTCACGGAGCACTGCCTCCTACGAGCAGTACTTC. Encoded protein: CASSRSTASYEQYF.

Notes on this clonotype: One end of the junction does not line up with germline, which may come from a read error. The genes are TRBV27 and TRBJ1-6, with TRBD1 matching over 7 bases. Germline V gene data show CDR1 as MNHEY and CDR2 as SMNVEV (reference sequence). The CDR3 runs to 15 residues. CDR3 sequence: CASSYTGTENSPPHF. For the CDR3, the DNA is TGTGCCAGCAGTTATACCGGGACAGAGAATTCGCCCCCCCACTTT.

This clonotype was found many times. The chain uses TRBV12-3 or TRBV12-4 and TRBJ1-5, with a possible D match to TRBD1 (6 bases). This CDR3 comprises 15 residues. Trimming took off 6 bases at V and 0 bases at J, with 12 bases between the two ends. The CDR3 reads CASSGDRLSNQPQHF. DNA for the CDR3: TGTGCCAGCAGCGGAGACAGGCTTAGCAATCAGCCCCAGCATTTT.

This clonotype was recorded at least ten times. V is TRBV6-6 and J is TRBJ1-2; D is undetermined. V was clipped by 0 bases and J by 6 bases, with 8 bases between them. The CDR3 contains 13 residues. The germline V gene encodes CDR1 MNHNY and CDR2 SVGAGI (reference sequence). In DNA, the CDR3 is TGTGCCAGCAGTTACTCGATACGGGATGGCTACACCTTC. Translated: CASSYSIRDGYTF.

In its sample, this clonotype was seen a few times. The CDR3 bases are TGTGCCAGCAGCTTAGCGTCGATTAGCGGACCCTACAATGAGCAGTTCTTC. Its protein product is CASSLASISGPYNEQFF. This chain joins TRBV7-8 and TRBJ2-1; tentative D call: TRBD2 (6 bases). The CDR3 sequence is 17 residues long. Germline assignment: CDR1 SGHVS and CDR2 FQNEAQ. Trimming removed 0 bases from V and 2 bases from J, with 14 bases in between.

This chain joins TRBV5-4 and TRBJ2-5; D not resolved. The CDR3 contains 15 residues. The V gene's germline CDR1 is SGHNT and CDR2 YYREEE (reference sequence). V shed 1 base and J shed 5 bases, with 15 bases lying between them. This chain's CDR3 is CASSLSIGARETQYF. The DNA of the CDR3 is TGTGCCAGCAGCTTGAGTATCGGCGCACGGGAGACCCAGTACTTC.

The table lists this clonotype with many counts. The CDR3 DNA sequence: TGTGCCACCAGTAGATATCGGACGGTTAACACTGAAGCTTTCTTT. It codes for CATSRYRTVNTEAFF. V is TRBV15 and J is TRBJ1-1; no clear D gene. The CDR3 has 15 amino acids. V lost 6 bases and J lost 2, with 16 bases in between. Germline V lookup: CDR1 LNHNV, CDR2 YYDKDF (reference sequence).

This clonotype was observed many times. The gene calls are TRBV6-2 or TRBV6-3 and TRBJ2-5; D remains ambiguous. Germline CDR1 and CDR2: MNHEY and SVGEGT. The CDR3 contains 11 residues. V lost 5 bases and J 8 bases, leaving 9 bases between the germline ends. The CDR3 DNA reads as TGTGCCAGCAGTCACGCTTCAACCCAGTACTTC. It codes for CASSHASTQYF.

The chain has TRBV30 and TRBJ1-2; TRBD1 aligns across 7 bases. The trim removed 7 bases at V and 4 bases at J, leaving 9 bases unmatched. This CDR3 is 13 amino acids long. CDR1 GTSNPN and CDR2 SVGIG come from the germline V gene (reference sequence). CDR3 loop: CASLTGMGYGYTF. The CDR3 bases are TGTGCCTCACTGACAGGGATGGGCTATGGCTACACCTTC.

This clonotype came up many times. V and J are TRBV12-3 or TRBV12-4 and TRBJ2-7; 7 bases line up with TRBD1. There are 14 residues in the CDR3. V shed 6 bases, J shed 0 bases, and the junction held 5 bases outside the gene matches. CDR3 nucleotide sequence: TGTGCCAGCAGGGGCACAGGGGTCTCCTACGAGCAGTACTTC. This encodes CASRGTGVSYEQYF.

In this sample, this clonotype turned up many times. The chain is built from TRBV20-1 and TRBJ1-1; D perhaps matches TRBD1 (6 bases). Trimming took off 5 bases at V and 4 bases at J, with 20 bases between the two ends. Germline assignment: CDR1 DFQATT and CDR2 SNEGSKA (reference sequence). The CDR3 sequence is 15 residues long. The CDR3 DNA reads as TGCAGTGCTTTCCCCTCGGGACGCAGGGGCACTGAAGCTTTCTTT. It is translated as CSAFPSGRRGTEAFF.

The table lists this clonotype with many counts. The chain employs TRBV6-2 or TRBV6-3 and TRBJ2-7; D is unresolved. The ends were cut back, 6 bases at V and 3 bases at J, with 6 bases in the middle. CDR3 length: 11 amino acids. Germline V CDR1 and CDR2: MNHEY, SVGEGT. The CDR3 protein is CASSRYYEQYF. In DNA form, the CDR3 reads TGTGCCAGCAGCCGGTACTACGAGCAGTACTTC.